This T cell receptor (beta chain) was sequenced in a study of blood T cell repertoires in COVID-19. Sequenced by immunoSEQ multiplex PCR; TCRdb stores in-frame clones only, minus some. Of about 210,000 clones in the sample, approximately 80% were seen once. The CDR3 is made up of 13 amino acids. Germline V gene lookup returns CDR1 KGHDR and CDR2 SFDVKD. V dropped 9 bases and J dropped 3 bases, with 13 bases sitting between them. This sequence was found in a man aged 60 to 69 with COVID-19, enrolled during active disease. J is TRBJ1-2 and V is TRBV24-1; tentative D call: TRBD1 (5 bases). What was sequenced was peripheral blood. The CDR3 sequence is CATPEGADYGYTF. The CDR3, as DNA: TGTGCCACCCCTGAAGGGGCCGACTATGGCTACACCTTC.